This T cell receptor (beta chain) appears in the sequencing data of a study of T cells in localized non-small cell lung cancer. Study-level results: Among the tissues sampled, uninvolved adjacent lung had the highest T cell clonality, above tumor. Sequencing was restricted to one tumor region; therefore, heterogeneity remains possible.

Adjacent lung tissue lacking atypia was obtained at a distance of at least 2 cm from the tumor margin. This CDR3 spans 17 amino acids. Germline V gene data show CDR1 as LNHNV and CDR2 as YYDKDF (reference sequence). V was trimmed by 5 bases and J by 5 bases, leaving 23 bases between them. Sequenced by immunoSEQ multiplex PCR; TCRdb stores in-frame clones only, minus some. The data contain roughly 1,500 clones, 25% of them singletons. This clone was seen just once. Antigen: not known. The rearrangement links TRBV15 to TRBJ2-3; weak D call: TRBD2 (7 bases). This material consisted of normal lung tissue next to the tumor, taken before any cancer treatment. This TCR came from a male donor at least 60 years old with stage I lung adenocarcinoma. CDR3 DNA: TGTGCCACCAGCGCCCGTCGAGGGGGGGGCCCGGGAGATACGCAGTATTTT. As protein: CATSARRGGGPGDTQYF.